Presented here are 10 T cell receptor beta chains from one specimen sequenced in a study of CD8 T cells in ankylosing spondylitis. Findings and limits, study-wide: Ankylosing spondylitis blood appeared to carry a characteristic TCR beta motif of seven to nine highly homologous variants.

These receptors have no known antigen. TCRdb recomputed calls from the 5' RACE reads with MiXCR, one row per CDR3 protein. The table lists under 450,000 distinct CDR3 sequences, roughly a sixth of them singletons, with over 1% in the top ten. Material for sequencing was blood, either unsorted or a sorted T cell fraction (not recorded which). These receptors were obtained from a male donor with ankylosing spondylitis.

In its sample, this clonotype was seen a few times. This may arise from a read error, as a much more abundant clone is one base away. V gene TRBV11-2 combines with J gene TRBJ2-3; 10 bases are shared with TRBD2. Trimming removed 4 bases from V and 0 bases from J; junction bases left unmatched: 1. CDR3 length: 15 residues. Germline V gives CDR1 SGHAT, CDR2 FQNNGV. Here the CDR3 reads CASSSTSGSTDTQYF. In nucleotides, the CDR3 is TGTGCCAGCAGCTCGACTAGCGGGAGCACAGATACGCAGTATTTT.

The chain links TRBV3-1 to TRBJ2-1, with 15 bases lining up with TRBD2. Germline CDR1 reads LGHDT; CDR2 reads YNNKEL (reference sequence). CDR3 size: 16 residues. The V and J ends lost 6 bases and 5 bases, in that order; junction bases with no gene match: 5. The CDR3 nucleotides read TGTGCCAGCAGTCGGACTAGCGGGAGGGCGAACAATGAGCAGTTCTTC. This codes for CASSRTSGRANNEQFF.

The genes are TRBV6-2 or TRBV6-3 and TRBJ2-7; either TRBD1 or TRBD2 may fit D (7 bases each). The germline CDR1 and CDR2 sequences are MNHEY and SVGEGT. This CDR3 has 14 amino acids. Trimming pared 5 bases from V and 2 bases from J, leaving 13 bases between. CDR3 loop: CASSTRGGAYEQYF. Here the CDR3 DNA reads TGTGCCAGCAGTACCAGGGGGGGCGCCTACGAGCAGTACTTC.

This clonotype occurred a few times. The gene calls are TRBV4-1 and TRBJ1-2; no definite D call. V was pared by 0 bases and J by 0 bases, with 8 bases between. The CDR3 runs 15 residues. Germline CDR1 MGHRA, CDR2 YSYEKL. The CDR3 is CASSQDPGSNYGYTF. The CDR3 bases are TGCGCCAGCAGCCAAGATCCCGGATCTAACTATGGCTACACCTTC.

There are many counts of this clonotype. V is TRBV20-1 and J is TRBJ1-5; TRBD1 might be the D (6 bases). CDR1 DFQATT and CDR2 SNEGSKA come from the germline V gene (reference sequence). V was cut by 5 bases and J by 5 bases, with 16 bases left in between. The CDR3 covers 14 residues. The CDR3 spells CSAVGGPGDQPQHF. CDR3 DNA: TGCAGTGCTGTCGGGGGGCCCGGGGATCAGCCCCAGCATTTT.

The CDR3 DNA reads as TGTGCCAGCAGTTGGGGGGTCTATGAAGCTTTCTTT. It is translated as CASSWGVYEAFF. The gene calls are TRBV12-3 or TRBV12-4 and TRBJ1-1, with D perhaps matching TRBD1 (5 bases). V lost 4 bases and J 7 bases, leaving 10 bases between the germline ends. This CDR3 spans 12 amino acids.

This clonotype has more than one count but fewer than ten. CDR3 protein: CASSQAPGAKPATGELFF. The CDR3 nucleotides are TGCGCCAGCAGCCAAGCCCCAGGGGCGAAACCGGCCACCGGGGAGCTGTTTTTT. The gene calls are TRBV4-1 and TRBJ2-2, with TRBD1 as a possible D gene (6 bases). The germline gives CDR1 MGHRA, CDR2 YSYEKL. The CDR3 is 18 amino acids. Trimming cost V 1 base and J 4 bases, with 19 bases left between them.

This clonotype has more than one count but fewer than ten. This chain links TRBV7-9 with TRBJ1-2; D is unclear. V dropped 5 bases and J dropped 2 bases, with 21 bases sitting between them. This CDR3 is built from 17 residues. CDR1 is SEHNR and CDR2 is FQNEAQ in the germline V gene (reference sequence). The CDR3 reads CASSIIPPVGQNYGYTF. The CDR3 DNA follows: TGTGCCAGCAGCATAATACCACCAGTTGGGCAAAACTATGGCTACACCTTC. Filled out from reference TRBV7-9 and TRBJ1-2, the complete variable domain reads DTGVSQNPRHKITKRGQNVTFRCDPISEHNRLYWYRQTLGQGPEFLTYFQNEAQLEKSRLLSDRFSAERPKGSFSTLEIQRTEQGDSAMYLCASSIIPPVGQNYGYTFGSGTRLTVV.

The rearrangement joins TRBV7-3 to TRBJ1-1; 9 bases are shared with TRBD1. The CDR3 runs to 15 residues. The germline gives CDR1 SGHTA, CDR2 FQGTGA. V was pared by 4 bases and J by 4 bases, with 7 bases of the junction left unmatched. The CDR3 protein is CASSSTPGQGTEAFF. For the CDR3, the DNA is TGTGCCAGCAGCTCCACCCCGGGACAGGGCACTGAAGCTTTCTTT. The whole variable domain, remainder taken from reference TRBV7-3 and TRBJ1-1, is GAGVSQTPSNKVTEKGKYVELRCDPISGHTALYWYRQSLGQGPEFLIYFQGTGAADDSGLPNDRFFAVRPEGSVSTLKIQRTERGDSAVYLCASSSTPGQGTEAFFGQGTRLTVV.

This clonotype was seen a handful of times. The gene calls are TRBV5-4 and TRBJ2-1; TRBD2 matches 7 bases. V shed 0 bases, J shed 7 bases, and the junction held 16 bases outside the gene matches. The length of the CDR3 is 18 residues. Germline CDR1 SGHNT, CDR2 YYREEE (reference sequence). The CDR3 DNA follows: TGTGCCAGCAGCTTGGCGAGGACTAGTTCCCCCTCGCGAAATGAGCAGTTCTTC. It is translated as CASSLARTSSPSRNEQFF.